One sample yielded the 9 T cell receptor beta chains listed below, sequenced in a study of blood T cell repertoires in COVID-19. Sequencing used immunoSEQ multiplex PCR; TCRdb keeps in-frame clones, though not all of them. The sample shows fewer than 300,000 clones, about 80% of them seen only once. The specimen was peripheral blood. The receptors originated from a woman aged 50 to 60 who had recovered from COVID-19.

The genes are TRBV25-1 and TRBJ2-1; TRBD2 aligns across 10 bases. Losses at the gene ends were 3 bases for V and 9 bases for J; bases not matched to a gene: 8. The CDR3 loop spans 15 amino acids. CDR1 and CDR2 from the germline V gene are MGHDK and SYGVNS. This CDR3 reads CASSDWTSGRGEQFF. CDR3 nucleotides: TGTGCCAGCAGTGATTGGACTAGCGGTAGAGGTGAGCAGTTCTTC.

The chain combines TRBV10-3 with TRBJ2-2; a weak D match, TRBD2 (5 bases). Trimming cost V 6 bases and J 1 base, with 12 bases left between them. The germline V gene has CDR1 ENHRY and CDR2 SYGVKD. The CDR3 loop spans 15 amino acids. CDR3 bases: TGTGCCATCAGAACGGAGGTTAAGAACACCGGGGAGCTGTTTTTT. This codes for CAIRTEVKNTGELFF.

The sample holds one count of this clone. The V gene is TRBV4-2, the J gene TRBJ1-1; 8 bases align to TRBD1. Germline V gene data show CDR1 as LGHNA and CDR2 as YNFKEQ. There are 15 residues in the CDR3. The V segment lost 5 bases and the J segment 0 bases; nucleotides outside the gene matches: 5. The CDR3 loop is CASSNGQGMNTEAFF. The CDR3, as DNA: TGTGCCAGCAGCAACGGACAGGGAATGAACACTGAAGCTTTCTTT.

The genes are TRBV3-1 (or the pseudogene TRBV3-2) and TRBJ2-3; 8 bases map to TRBD2. In germline, CDR1 is LGHDT, CDR2 YNNKEL (reference sequence). The CDR3 spans 16 residues. J lost 2 bases, V lost 0 bases, and 4 bases had no gene match. The CDR3 loop reads CASSQDPSGLTDTQYF. CDR3 coding DNA: TGTGCCAGCAGCCAAGATCCTAGCGGGCTCACAGATACGCAGTATTTT.

This clone was counted between two and nine times. V is TRBV7-2 and J is TRBJ2-1; 10 bases fit TRBD1. CDR3 length: 15 amino acids. Germline V gene sequence: CDR1 SGHTA, CDR2 FQGNSA. The V segment lost 4 bases and the J segment 9 bases; nucleotides outside the gene matches: 9. The DNA of the CDR3 is TGTGCCAGCAGCTCCCGGGACAGGGGAAACGCTGAGCAGTTCTTC. Its protein is CASSSRDRGNAEQFF.

The chain carries TRBV6-4 and TRBJ2-5; the match to TRBD2 covers 15 bases. CDR3 length: 16 residues. Germline V gene lookup returns CDR1 MRHNA and CDR2 SNTAGT. V was pared by 10 bases and J by 4 bases, with 10 bases of the junction left unmatched. CDR3 loop: CATYSRTSGRGETQYF. The CDR3, as DNA: TGTGCCACCTATTCTAGGACTAGCGGGAGGGGAGAGACCCAGTACTTC.

This clone was seen only once. This chain links TRBV10-3 with TRBJ2-6; TRBD1 aligns across 12 bases. Germline CDR1 reads ENHRY; CDR2 reads SYGVKD. CDR3 length: 18 amino acids. V shed 0 bases and J 2 bases; nucleotides not matched to a gene: 2. The CDR3 sequence is CAISESGTGGTGANVLTF. The CDR3 nucleotides read TGTGCCATCAGTGAGTCCGGGACAGGGGGCACTGGGGCCAACGTCCTGACTTTC.

The chain employs TRBV19 and TRBJ1-1; a possible D gene is TRBD1 (6 bases). V lost 7 bases to trimming and J lost 6 bases, with 18 bases between them. This CDR3 region has 14 residues. CDR1 is LNHDA and CDR2 is SQIVND in the germline V gene (reference sequence). The CDR3 loop is CASTTIGGPAEAFF. The DNA for the CDR3 is TGTGCCAGTACTACTATCGGGGGGCCCGCTGAAGCTTTCTTT. Together with reference TRBV19 and TRBJ1-1, the CDR3 gives the full variable domain: DGGITQSPKYLFRKEGQNVTLSCEQNLNHDAMYWYRQDPGQGLRLIYYSQIVNDFQKGDIAEGYSVSREKKESFPLTVTSAQKNPTAFYLCASTTIGGPAEAFFGQGTRLTVV.

The V and J genes are TRBV5-6 and TRBJ1-1; maybe TRBD1 (6 bases). V was shortened by 2 bases and J by 0 bases, with 8 bases between the two germline ends. There are 14 residues in the CDR3. Germline CDR1 and CDR2: SGHDT and YYEEEE. The CDR3 nucleotides read TGTGCCAGCAGCTTCGGACAGTTGAACACTGAAGCTTTCTTT. This codes for CASSFGQLNTEAFF.